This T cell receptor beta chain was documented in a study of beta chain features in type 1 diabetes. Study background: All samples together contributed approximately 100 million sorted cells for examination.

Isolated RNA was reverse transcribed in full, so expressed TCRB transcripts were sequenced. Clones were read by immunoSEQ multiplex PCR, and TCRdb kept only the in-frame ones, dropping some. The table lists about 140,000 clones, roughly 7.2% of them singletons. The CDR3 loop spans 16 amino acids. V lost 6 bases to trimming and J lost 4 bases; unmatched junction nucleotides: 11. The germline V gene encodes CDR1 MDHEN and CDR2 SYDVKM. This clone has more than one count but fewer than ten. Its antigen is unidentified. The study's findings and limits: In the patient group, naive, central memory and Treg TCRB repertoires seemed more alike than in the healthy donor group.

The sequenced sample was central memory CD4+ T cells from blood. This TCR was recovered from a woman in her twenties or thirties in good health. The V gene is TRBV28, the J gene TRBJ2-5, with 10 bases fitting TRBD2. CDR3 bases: TGTGCCAGCAGCCCATGGGAGGCTAGCGGGAGAGAGACCCAGTACTTC. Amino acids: CASSPWEASGRETQYF. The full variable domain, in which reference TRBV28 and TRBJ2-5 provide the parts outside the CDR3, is DVKVTQSSRYLVKRTGEKVFLECVQDMDHENMFWYRQDPGLGLRLIYFSYDVKMKEKGDIPEGYSVSREKKERFSLILESASTNQTSMYLCASSPWEASGRETQYFGPGTRLLVL.